The 21 T cell receptor beta chains in this list originate from one sample, sequenced in a study of glioma-infiltrating T cells. Amplification of TCR alpha and beta CDR3 regions from RNA used iRepertoire nested multiplex PCR. TCRdb re-analysed the multiplex PCR reads in MiXCR, keeping a single row per CDR3 protein. This sample has about 180,000 distinct CDR3 sequences; around 40% occur once, and the top ten carry around 5%. The sample taken for sequencing was glioma tissue, nonneoplastic brain tissue, or PBMCs (not recorded which). Every receptor here comes from a human donor with low-grade glioma or glioblastoma, undergoing nonglioma brain surgery, or in good health (not recorded which).

As concerns this clonotype: At one boundary the junction diverges from the germline segment, which might be a read error. The CDR3 region is CASSLATGVQENQYF. CDR3 DNA: TGTGCCAGCAGTTTAGCCACAGGAGTCCAAGAGAACCAGTACTTC. V usage is TRBV12-3 or TRBV12-4 and J usage is TRBJ2-5; TRBD1 is a possible D gene (5 bases). This CDR3 comprises 15 residues.

This clonotype was recorded at least ten times. V and J are TRBV12-3 or TRBV12-4 and TRBJ1-2, with D possibly TRBD1 on 5 matching bases. The CDR3 is 13 residues long. V was clipped by 6 bases and J by 6 bases, with 14 bases between them. CDR3 coding DNA: TGTGCCAGCAGATCGCAGGGTTGGGATGGCTACACCTTC. The encoded protein is CASRSQGWDGYTF.

This rearrangement joins TRBV29-1 to TRBJ2-3, with TRBD1 matching 10 bases. Losses at the gene ends were 1 base for V and 1 base for J; bases not matched to a gene: 5. Germline V gene data show CDR1 as SQVTM and CDR2 as ANQGSEA. This CDR3 spans 16 amino acids. CDR3 nucleotides: TGCAGCGTTGAAGGGGACAGGGGTGTTGGCACAGATACGCAGTATTTT. Protein sequence: CSVEGDRGVGTDTQYF.

This clonotype came up many times. The CDR3 DNA is TGTGCCAGCAGCCCCCGAAGAGACAGCTACGAGCAGTACTTC. This codes for CASSPRRDSYEQYF. V is TRBV7-2 and J is TRBJ2-7; a weak D match, TRBD1 (5 bases). Germline CDR1 SGHTA, CDR2 FQGNSA. There are 14 residues in the CDR3. Trimming cost V 5 bases and J 3 bases, with 14 bases left between them.

The gene calls are TRBV19 and TRBJ1-5; D uncertain. The germline V gene encodes CDR1 LNHDA and CDR2 SQIVND (reference sequence). The CDR3 runs 15 residues. V lost 5 bases and J 0 bases, leaving 11 bases between the germline ends. In DNA form, the CDR3 reads TGTGCCAGTAGTTTCGGCGATTATAGCAATCAGCCCCAGCATTTT. It specifies CASSFGDYSNQPQHF.

This clonotype was seen many times. CDR3 nucleotides: TGTGCCAGCAGCCCGTTGACTCTTGCGGAGCAGTTCTTC. Amino acids: CASSPLTLAEQFF. The rearrangement uses TRBV11-2 and TRBJ2-1; D remains unclear. The CDR3 runs to 13 residues. The V and J ends lost 5 bases and 10 bases respectively, with 15 bases between them. Germline CDR1 and CDR2: SGHAT and FQNNGV.

Comments on this clonotype: A much bigger clone sits one base away, suggesting this may be a read error. The V and J genes are TRBV28 and TRBJ2-1; possibly TRBD2 for D (6 bases). Per germline, CDR1 MDHEN and CDR2 SYDVKM. V shed 5 bases and J shed 4 bases, with 18 bases lying between them. This CDR3 is built from 16 residues. The CDR3 DNA follows: TGTGCCAGCAGTGTCCGCGGGACCTATCCTTACAATGAGCAGTTCTTC. This translates into CASSVRGTYPYNEQFF. The whole variable domain, filled in from reference TRBV28 and TRBJ2-1, reads DVKVTQSSRYLVKRTGEKVFLECVQDMDHENMFWYRQDPGLGLRLIYFSYDVKMKEKGDIPEGYSVSREKKERFSLILESASTNQTSMYLCASSVRGTYPYNEQFFGPGTRLTVL.

The chain uses TRBV5-1 and TRBJ2-1, with a weak D call TRBD2 (5 bases). Germline V gene lookup returns CDR1 SGHRS and CDR2 YFSETQ. CDR3 length: 14 amino acids. Trimming stripped 0 bases from V and 7 bases from J, with 11 bases between. The CDR3 spells CASSLVGVDNEQFF. As DNA, the CDR3 is TGCGCCAGCAGCTTGGTGGGAGTGGATAATGAGCAGTTCTTC.

On this clonotype itself: Since a much larger clone is just one base distant, this may be a read error. This sequence joins TRBV28 and TRBJ2-3; 8 nucleotides align to TRBD2. CDR3 size: 16 residues. Trimming at V came to 8 bases and at J to 1 base, leaving 11 bases not matched to a gene. Germline CDR1 MDHEN, CDR2 SYDVKM. In nucleotides, the CDR3 is TGTGCCAGCCGTGTAGCCCTTAGCGGGGGCACAGATACGCAGTATTTT. Protein product: CASRVALSGGTDTQYF.

V is TRBV6-2 or TRBV6-3 and J is TRBJ2-7; D call uncertain. CDR1 and CDR2 (germline): MNHEY, SVGEGT. V was clipped by 4 bases and J by 4 bases, with 17 bases between them. The length of the CDR3 is 15 residues. The CDR3 region has the DNA TGTGCCAGCAGTTTTGGGGTACAAACCGTTTACGAGCAGTACTTC. It is translated as CASSFGVQTVYEQYF.

This clonotype was observed a few times. This chain links TRBV12-3 or TRBV12-4 with TRBJ1-2, with TRBD1 matching over 8 bases. This CDR3 has 13 amino acids. V shed 8 bases, J shed 0 bases, and the junction held 2 bases outside the gene matches. The CDR3, as DNA: TGTGCCAGCGTGACAGGGGCTAACTATGGCTACACCTTC. It is translated as CASVTGANYGYTF.

The chain couples TRBV28 to TRBJ2-7, with 7 bases lining up with TRBD2. J was trimmed by 7 bases and V by 3 bases; bases with no gene match: 18. The CDR3 is 17 amino acids. Looked up from germline, CDR1 is MDHEN and CDR2 is SYDVKM. CDR3 coding DNA: TGTGCCAGCAGTTTCGCTAGCGGTAGGTCTCCTTTGGGTGAGCAGTACTTC. Protein product: CASSFASGRSPLGEQYF.

This clonotype was detected ten times or more. J is TRBJ2-5 and V is TRBV28; the D gene is possibly TRBD1 (6 bases). Germline V gene lookup returns CDR1 MDHEN and CDR2 SYDVKM. Trimming took off 9 bases at V and 2 bases at J, with 10 bases between the two ends. The CDR3 sequence is 12 residues long. CDR3 DNA sequence: TGTGCCAGTAGCAGGGGACAAGAGACCCAGTACTTC. This codes for CASSRGQETQYF. Full variable domain (rest looked up from reference TRBV28 and TRBJ2-5): DVKVTQSSRYLVKRTGEKVFLECVQDMDHENMFWYRQDPGLGLRLIYFSYDVKMKEKGDIPEGYSVSREKKERFSLILESASTNQTSMYLCASSRGQETQYFGPGTRLLVL.

Of note for this clonotype: A much larger clonotype is one base distant, so this may be a read error. The J gene is TRBJ2-1, the V gene TRBV24-1; the D is unclear. The CDR3 runs to 15 residues. Germline V gene lookup returns CDR1 KGHDR and CDR2 SFDVKD. Trimming removed 3 bases from V and 5 bases from J, with 13 bases in between. The CDR3 DNA reads TGTGCCACCAGTGATACTCCCCCAATGCACAATGAGCAGTTCTTC. Amino acid sequence: CATSDTPPMHNEQFF.

This clonotype turned up a few times. The V and J genes are TRBV2 and TRBJ2-1; TRBD2 matches at 11 bases. The germline V gene has CDR1 SNHLY and CDR2 FYNNEI. This CDR3 has 15 amino acids. With V trimmed by 7 bases and J by 6 bases, 8 bases remained unmatched. The CDR3 DNA is TGTGCCAGCAAGGGACTAGCGGCCGCTATCAATGAGCAGTTCTTC. Amino acids: CASKGLAAAINEQFF.

This clonotype was observed a handful of times. The genes are TRBV12-3 or TRBV12-4 and TRBJ2-1; D remains ambiguous. The CDR3 extends over 12 amino acids. V was clipped by 5 bases and J by 7 bases, with 9 bases between them. CDR3 coding DNA: TGTGCCAGCAGTCCCGGATTGAATGAGCAGTTCTTC. It encodes CASSPGLNEQFF.

This clonotype was detected many times. The chain carries TRBV6-1 and TRBJ2-3; 8 positions agree with TRBD2. This CDR3 spans 14 amino acids. J was trimmed by 6 bases and V by 3 bases; bases with no gene match: 5. The germline V gene encodes CDR1 MNHNS and CDR2 SASEGT. CDR3 amino acids: CASSDRGGQDTQYF. DNA of the CDR3: TGTGCCAGCAGTGATCGGGGGGGTCAGGATACGCAGTATTTT.

About this clonotype itself: One end of the junction does not line up with germline, which may come from a read error. This chain connects TRBV12-3 or TRBV12-4 to TRBJ1-2; D unclear. This CDR3 region has 12 residues. This CDR3 is CAGSLANYGYTF. The CDR3 nucleotides are TGTGCCGGCAGTTTAGCGAACTATGGCTACACCTTC.

On this clonotype: A clone one base away is much larger, so this may be a read error. This sequence joins TRBV4-3 and TRBJ1-1; D remains unclear. The germline CDR1 and CDR2 sequences are LGHNA and YSLEER. The V end lost 1 base, the J end lost 6 bases, and 21 bases lay between the germline ends. CDR3 size: 17 residues. This CDR3 is CASSQALSTPRKPEAFF. The CDR3 DNA reads as TGCGCCAGCAGCCAAGCCCTCTCGACCCCTCGGAAGCCTGAAGCTTTCTTT.

The chain has TRBV2 and TRBJ2-1; 14 positions match TRBD2. V shed 7 bases and J 8 bases; nucleotides not matched to a gene: 10. The length of the CDR3 is 16 residues. The germline V gene has CDR1 SNHLY and CDR2 FYNNEI. The CDR3 region has the DNA TGTGCCAGCACCATGGGGACTAGCGGGAGTTTAGATGAGCAGTTCTTC. Amino acids: CASTMGTSGSLDEQFF. Combining the CDR3 with reference TRBV2 and TRBJ2-1 gives the whole variable domain EPEVTQTPSHQVTQMGQEVILRCVPISNHLYFYWYRQILGQKVEFLVSFYNNEISEKSEIFDDQFSVERPDGSNFTLKIRSTKLEDSAMYFCASTMGTSGSLDEQFFGPGTRLTVL.

Comment on this clonotype: This may stem from a read error, because a much larger clone lies one nucleotide away. The chain has TRBV29-1 and TRBJ1-1, with D perhaps matching TRBD1 (6 bases). The germline CDR1 and CDR2 sequences are SQVTM and ANQGSEA. The CDR3 runs 12 residues. The CDR3 nucleotides read TGCAGCGTTGTGCCGGGGGCAACTGGAGCTTTCTTT. Its translation is CSVVPGATGAFF.